This passage covers 25 T cell receptor delta chains from one sample sequenced in a study of γδ T cells in repeated Plasmodium falciparum infection. TCRdb reprocessed the multiplex PCR reads through CATT. The sample yields around 49,000 delta-chain clones, roughly 2% seen once. Vgamma9/Vdelta2+ and Vdelta2-negative gammadelta T cells were flow-sorted from PBMC for bulk sequencing. The sample consisted of gamma-delta T cells from blood. Receptors were obtained from a pool of human donors (malaria-infected and uninfected, not separated).

In this sample, this clone is medium-sized. The sample holds other DNA sequences that translate to the same CDR3. The V call is TRDV1, the J call TRDJ1; 11 nucleotides match TRDD3. V lost 1 base to trimming and J lost 3 bases; unmatched junction nucleotides: 19. CDR1 is TSWWSYY, CDR2 QGS, per germline. The CDR3 covers 21 residues. The CDR3 DNA reads as TGTGCTCTTGGGGAACAGAGCCTTTACTGGGGGATAGTGGGTCCTTCCGATAAACTCATCTTT. This sequence encodes CALGEQSLYWGIVGPSDKLIF.

This clone was counted only a few times. A read error likely explains why the TCRdb protein, taken from a much larger clone, differs from this DNA's translation at residue 13; the protein shown is translated from the DNA. The chain couples TRDV1 to TRDJ1; D remains unclear. This CDR3 is 18 amino acids long. With 1 base removed from V and 5 bases from J, the gap between germline ends came to 23 bases. The germline V gene has CDR1 TSWWSYY and CDR2 QGS. CDR3 amino acids: CALGEPGPHNRDLDKLIF. CDR3 DNA: TGTGCTCTTGGGGAACCCGGTCCGCATAACCGAGATTTGGATAAACTCATCTTT.

The chain is built from TRDV2 and TRDJ3; TRDD3 agrees at 12 bases. The J gene, not given by TCRdb, was assigned here from a germline match of the nucleotide sequence. CDR1 and CDR2 (germline): GEAIGNYY, EKD. The CDR3 extends over 22 amino acids. Trimming took 0 bases from V and 0 from J; bases not matched to a gene: 11. The chain's CDR3 is CACDTLQLGDTRSSWDTRQMFF. The DNA for the CDR3 is TGTGCCTGTGACACCCTCCAACTGGGGGATACACGATCCTCCTGGGACACCCGACAGATGTTTTTC.

This clone was detected a few times. The protein TCRdb lists belongs to a much larger clone and differs from this DNA's translation at residue 17, which points to a read error; the protein shown is made from the DNA. This chain uses TRDV1 with TRDJ1; 10 bases are a match to TRDD3. Matching the DNA to germline supplied the J gene, which TCRdb does not give. Looked up from germline, CDR1 is TSWWSYY and CDR2 is QGS. This CDR3 has 20 amino acids. The CDR3 is CALGERPPRWGIYSTDELIF. As DNA, the CDR3 is TGTGCTCTTGGGGAACGACCCCCCCGCTGGGGGATATATTCCACCGATGAACTCATCTTT.

Remarks on this clone: The protein that TCRdb holds for this DNA derives from a much larger clone and differs from the translated DNA at residue 17, which likely indicates a read error; the protein shown here is translated from the DNA. The chain combines TRDV2 with TRDJ1; TRDD3 matches 12 bases. The J gene, missing from TCRdb, was assigned here through DNA to germline matching. CDR1 is GEAIGNYY, CDR2 EKD, per germline. The CDR3 totals 21 residues. The CDR3 protein is CACDTLLLGDTDLDNTNKLIF. DNA of the CDR3: TGTGCCTGTGACACTCTTTTACTGGGGGATACTGACCTCGACAACACCAATAAACTCATCTTT.

This clone turned up a few times. The TCRdb protein comes from a much larger clone and disagrees with this DNA's translation at residue 12, likely due to a read error; the protein given here is derived from the DNA. The chain is built from TRDV2 and TRDJ3; 8 bases line up with TRDD3. No J segment appears in TCRdb, so it was assigned here by matching the sequence to germline. Germline CDR1 is GEAIGNYY and CDR2 is EKD. This CDR3 has 22 amino acids. Losses at the gene ends were 0 bases for V and 3 bases for J; bases not matched to a gene: 18. For the CDR3, the DNA is TGTGCCTGTGACACCGTGTCCCTGGGGGAGACAAGCGGGGTCTGGGACACCCGACAGATGTTTTTC. This gives the protein CACDTVSLGETSGVWDTRQMFF.

As for this clone: A read error is the likely source, as a far larger clone sits one nucleotide away. Other DNA sequences in this specimen translate into the identical CDR3. The J gene has no call, while the V gene is TRDV1; the listed D gene, TRDD2, was not tested against the DNA. The CDR3 has 23 amino acids. Germline CDR1 and CDR2: TSWWSYY and QGS. The CDR3 DNA sequence: TGTGCTCTTGGGGTCCTTAGTTCCTACCCTTTTCGCCGTCTGGCCTTTTACACCGATAAACTCATCTTC. It yields the protein CALGVLSSYPFRRLAFYTDKLIF.

For this clone: TCRdb's protein for this DNA is that of a much larger clone and differs from the translation at residue 20, likely a read error; the protein shown is the DNA translation. This sequence joins TRDV1 and TRDJ1; 7 nucleotides match TRDD3. As TCRdb names no J gene, one was assigned here on the basis of a DNA match to germline. Germline values: CDR1 TSWWSYY, CDR2 QGS. Germline trimming cut 0 bases from V and 10 bases from J; bases unmatched to any gene: 38. The CDR3 extends over 24 amino acids. The CDR3 loop reads CALGELTPLPPRWGWGNGYIGLIF. The CDR3 DNA reads TGTGCTCTTGGGGAACTCACTCCACTTCCACCCCGTTGGGGGTGGGGGAACGGTTATATAGGACTCATCTTT.

This clone occurred a few times. This likely traces to a read error, being one base from a far larger clone. Distinct nucleotide sequences in the sample also encode this CDR3. This chain uses TRDV1 with TRDJ1, with TRDD2 as a possible D gene (6 bases). Matching the DNA to germline supplied the J gene, which TCRdb does not give. The CDR3 sequence is 20 residues long. The germline CDR1 and CDR2 sequences are TSWWSYY and QGS. CDR3 protein: CALGEQVPIPRGLYTDKLIF. The DNA for the CDR3 is TGTGCTCTCGGGGAACAGGTTCCTATCCCCCGGGGGTTGTACACCGATAAACTCATCTTT.

A note on this clone: A read error is the likely source, as a far larger clone sits one nucleotide away. In the same sample, other DNA sequences code for this CDR3. CDR3 protein: CACDTPLLGDTVIDTDKLIF. In nucleotides, the CDR3 is TGTGCCTGTGACACCCCTTTACTGGGGGATACGGTCATTGATACCGATAAACTCATCTTT. V is TRDV2 and J is TRDJ1; TRDD3 aligns across 13 bases. Here the J gene came from matching the DNA to germline, since TCRdb omits it. The germline CDR1 and CDR2 sequences are GEAIGNYY and EKD. This CDR3 has 20 residues. The ends lost 0 bases at V and 2 bases at J; junction bases unmatched: 14.

This clone was seen only a few times. A read error likely explains this, since a far larger clone differs by one base. The same CDR3 can be traced to other DNA sequences in this sample. This chain connects TRDV2 to TRDJ3; D is perhaps TRDD3 (5 bases). Per the germline V gene, CDR1 is GEAIGNYY and CDR2 is EKD. The CDR3 consists of 17 residues. CDR3 nucleotide sequence: TGTGCCTGTGACACCTTAGACGGCTCCTGGGACACACGACAGATGTTTTTC. Amino acids: CACDTLDGSWDTRQMFF.

This clone was counted at least ten times. TCRdb attributes to this sequence the protein of a much larger clone, which differs from the DNA translation at residue 4; a read error is likely, and the protein displayed is translated from the DNA. This chain links TRDV2 with TRDJ1, with a possible D match to TRDD3 (5 bases). This CDR3 has 18 amino acids. Per the germline V gene, CDR1 is GEAIGNYY and CDR2 is EKD. The CDR3 here is CACGTVDGIKRYTDKLIF. CDR3 nucleotides: TGTGCCTGTGGCACCGTCGACGGGATTAAACGGTACACCGATAAACTCATCTTT.

This clone has at least ten counts. TCRdb's listed protein matches a much larger clone and diverges from this DNA's translation at residue 12, likely through a read error; the protein shown comes from the DNA. V is TRDV2 and J is TRDJ3, with D maybe TRDD3 (5 bases). TCRdb offers no J gene call, so here the DNA was matched to germline to obtain one. The CDR3 is made up of 17 amino acids. Germline lookup yields CDR1 GEAIGNYY and CDR2 EKD. The DNA for the CDR3 is TGTGCCTGTGACACCTTAGACGGCTCCTGGGACGCCCGACAGATGTTTTTC. It translates to CACDTLDGSWDARQMFF.

Concerning this clone: This DNA translates differently at residue 8 from the TCRdb protein, which is that of a much larger clone; a read error is likely, and the protein shown is the DNA's own translation. The genes are TRDV1 and TRDJ4; tentative D call: TRDD3 (5 bases). As TCRdb names no J gene, one was assigned here on the basis of a DNA match to germline. The germline CDR1 and CDR2 sequences are TSWWSYY and QGS. V was shortened by 3 bases and J by 2 bases, with 31 bases between the two germline ends. The CDR3 consists of 20 residues. CDR3 nucleotide sequence: TGTGCTCTTGGGGATCCTCATTCTCCTCTCTCGTACTGGCCCGTTAGACCCCTGATCTTT. It translates to CALGDPHSPLSYWPVRPLIF.

This clone was seen many times. A read error likely explains why the TCRdb protein, taken from a much larger clone, differs from this DNA's translation at residue 6; the protein shown is translated from the DNA. The sample carries other DNA sequences with the same CDR3. This rearrangement joins TRDV3 to TRDJ1; 11 bases are a match to TRDD3. TCRdb gives no J gene; it was assigned here by matching the DNA to germline. The germline gives CDR1 TVYSNPD, CDR2 GDNSRS (reference sequence). J was trimmed by 3 bases and V by 2 bases; bases with no gene match: 26. The CDR3 length is 21 residues. The CDR3 DNA reads TGTGCCTTTGAGACTCGGCCTTCCGCCTATAGTGGGGGATACGTCTCCGATAAACTCATCTTT. Residues: CAFETRPSAYSGGYVSDKLIF.

Ten or more counts support this clone. The amino acid sequence in TCRdb belongs to a much larger clone and departs from this DNA's translation at residue 11, likely a sequencing read error; the sequence shown is translated from the DNA. V gene TRDV1 combines with J gene TRDJ1; D is undetermined. The J gene is absent in TCRdb and was assigned here via DNA matching to germline. This CDR3 has 17 amino acids. Germline V gene lookup returns CDR1 TSWWSYY and CDR2 QGS. V lost 2 bases to trimming and J lost 0 bases, with 16 bases between them. CDR3: CALGEGYPMLHTDKLIF. CDR3 in DNA: TGTGCTCTTGGGGAAGGCTATCCAATGCTCCACACCGATAAACTCATCTTT.

This clone was observed at least ten times. With a far larger clone one base away, a read error is the likely cause. The sample holds other DNA sequences that translate to the same CDR3. The chain joins TRDV1 to TRDJ1; TRDD3 aligns across 11 bases. The J gene, missing from TCRdb, was assigned here through DNA to germline matching. V shed 1 base and J 6 bases; nucleotides not matched to a gene: 37. The CDR3 extends over 26 amino acids. Germline CDR1 and CDR2: TSWWSYY and QGS. The CDR3 spells CALGEPRRIPYWGIIGIGGPRHKLIF. In DNA form, the CDR3 reads TGTGCTCTTGGGGAACCTAGACGCATCCCGTACTGGGGGATAATCGGGATCGGGGGGCCTCGGCATAAACTCATCTTT.

This clone was detected a few times. TCRdb's protein for this DNA is that of a much larger clone and differs from the translation at residue 10, likely a read error; the protein shown is the DNA translation. The chain is built from TRDV3 and TRDJ1, with D tentatively TRDD3 (5 bases). Germline V gene lookup returns CDR1 TVYSNPD and CDR2 GDNSRS (reference sequence). This CDR3 contains 15 residues. Trimming left V 2 bases short and J 2 bases short, with 18 bases between. In DNA, the CDR3 is TGTGCCTTTGGGTGTCCTCCGGCTGGGACCGATAAACTCATCTTT. This encodes CAFGCPPAGTDKLIF.

This clone was seen at least ten times. TCRdb's protein, taken from a much larger clone, differs from this DNA's translation at residue 14, likely owing to a read error; the protein displayed comes from the DNA. The genes are TRDV3 and TRDJ1; the match to TRDD3 covers 7 bases. The CDR3 has 16 residues. CDR1 is TVYSNPD, CDR2 GDNSRS, per germline (reference sequence). As DNA, the CDR3 is TGTGCCGTACTATCCTGGGGGTACCAGGGAACCGATAAACCCATCTTT. Translating it yields CAVLSWGYQGTDKPIF.

This clone has ten or more counts. The protein held in TCRdb is that of a much larger clone and does not match this DNA's translation at residue 12, likely because of a read error; the protein shown is translated from the DNA. The gene calls are TRDV3 and TRDJ1, with a weak D call TRDD2 (6 bases). The J gene is not listed in TCRdb, so it was assigned here from a DNA match to germline. CDR1 is TVYSNPD and CDR2 is GDNSRS in the germline V gene (reference sequence). V was trimmed by 3 bases and J by 2 bases, leaving 37 bases between them. The CDR3 extends over 21 amino acids. CDR3 nucleotide sequence: TGTGCCTTCCCGCGGGGCCTTCCCCGAAACTGGAGGATAGTAGCGACCGATAAACTCATCTTT. As protein: CAFPRGLPRNWRIVATDKLIF.

This clone was counted only a few times. This may be a read error: a much more frequent sequence differs by one nucleotide. The rearrangement joins TRDV1 to TRDJ1, with 9 positions matching TRDD3. The J gene, absent from TCRdb, was called here by matching the DNA to germline. V gave up 4 bases and J gave up 3 bases; unmatched junction bases: 21. CDR3 length: 20 amino acids. Germline V CDR1 and CDR2: TSWWSYY, QGS. CDR3 in amino acids: CALGVPIFRRHRGIPDKLIF. CDR3 nucleotide sequence: TGTGCTCTTGGGGTACCTATTTTTCGCCGACACCGGGGGATACCCGATAAACTCATCTTT.

This clone was recorded a few times. A read error likely explains this, since a far larger clone differs by one base. Other nucleotide sequences in the sample specify the same CDR3. The genes are TRDV1 and TRDJ1, with 8 positions matching TRDD3. The J gene is absent in TCRdb and was assigned here via DNA matching to germline. Germline loops: CDR1 TSWWSYY, CDR2 QGS. V dropped 1 base and J dropped 0; count of bases not matched to a gene: 22. The CDR3 length is 22 residues. This CDR3 reads CALGERAPTFGGWPRYTDKLIF. The DNA of the CDR3 is TGTGCTCTTGGGGAACGCGCTCCTACCTTTGGGGGATGGCCCAGGTACACCGATAAACTCATCTTT.

This clone was counted between two and nine times. A far bigger clonotype differs at one base, so this is likely a read error. This specimen includes other DNA sequences encoding the same CDR3. This chain uses TRDV3 with TRDJ1, with unresolved D. TCRdb is silent on the J gene; assignment here came from matching the DNA to germline. CDR1 and CDR2 from the germline V gene are TVYSNPD and GDNSRS (reference sequence). Trimming shortened V by 2 bases and J by 0 bases, and 7 bases separated the two germline ends. The CDR3 is 12 residues long. This CDR3 reads CAFCSDTDKLIF. The CDR3 DNA reads as TGTGCCTTTTGCTCGGACACCGATAAACTCATCTTT.

This clone has only a few counts. The protein that TCRdb holds for this DNA derives from a much larger clone and differs from the translated DNA at residue 8, which likely indicates a read error; the protein shown here is translated from the DNA. V gene TRDV1 combines with J gene TRDJ2, with a weak D call TRDD3 (6 bases). TCRdb gives no J gene; it was assigned here by matching the DNA to germline. CDR1 and CDR2 (germline): TSWWSYY, QGS. The CDR3 runs 21 residues. V was clipped by 9 bases and J by 1 base, with 33 bases between them. Here the CDR3 reads CALTLFSRLWGFANLTAQLFF. CDR3 coding DNA: TGTGCTCTCACCCTATTTTCCCGACTCTGGGGATTTGCAAATTTGACAGCACAACTCTTCTTT.

A note on this clone: Since a far larger clone is one base different, this is likely a read error. This CDR3 is also generated by other DNA sequences in the sample. V usage is TRDV1 and J usage is TRDJ1; 8 nucleotides match TRDD3. Assignment of the J gene here rests on matching the DNA to germline, because TCRdb gives none. The V gene's germline CDR1 is TSWWSYY and CDR2 QGS. The CDR3 sequence is 20 residues long. The CDR3 nucleotides read TGTGCCCTTGGGGAAGTGTATCCCAGGAGGATGGGGGATTGGACCGATAAACTCATCTTT. Translating gives CALGEVYPRRMGDWTDKLIF.